This T cell receptor beta chain was captured by sequencing in a study of blood T cell repertoires in COVID-19. Study background: COVID-19 samples from acute and convalescent phases originated in the United States, Italy and Spain. T cells, B-cell-depleted T cells, or PBMCs provided the cDNA or gDNA that served as material.

Participants had their cohort set by participant-reported clinical history. J lost 4 bases, V lost 11 bases, and 12 bases had no gene match. Germline values: CDR1 MNHEY, CDR2 SMNVEV (reference sequence). The CDR3 is 15 amino acids. Original data processing: Reference gene primer amplification yielded estimated nucleated cell counts. The table came from immunoSEQ multiplex PCR; TCRdb's copy has only in-frame clones and leaves some out. V and J calls and clone size are as listed in that table; D and trimming were resolved from the DNA. The repertoire includes hundreds of thousands of clones, 85% to 90% of them detected once, and roughly a tenth sits in the top ten.

The clonotype originates from a woman aged 30 to 39 who had recovered from COVID-19. The rearrangement joins TRBV27 to TRBJ2-2; 8 positions agree with TRBD2. Sequences were obtained from PBMCs or T cells enriched from blood (not recorded which). The CDR3 here is CASGGPRFGTGELFF. The CDR3 DNA reads TGTGCCTCGGGAGGGCCACGTTTTGGCACCGGGGAGCTGTTTTTT.